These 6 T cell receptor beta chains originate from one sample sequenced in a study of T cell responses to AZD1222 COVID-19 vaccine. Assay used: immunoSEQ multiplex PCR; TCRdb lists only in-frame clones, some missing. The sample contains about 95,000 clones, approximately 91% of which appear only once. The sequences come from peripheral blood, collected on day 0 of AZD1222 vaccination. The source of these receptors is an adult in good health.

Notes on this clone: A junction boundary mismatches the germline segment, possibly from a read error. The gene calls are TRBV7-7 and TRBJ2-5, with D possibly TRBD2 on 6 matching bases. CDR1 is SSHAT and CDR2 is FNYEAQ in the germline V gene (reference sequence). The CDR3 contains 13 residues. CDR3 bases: TGTGCTAGCAGCTATAGCGGCCAAGAGACCCAGTACTTC. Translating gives CASSYSGQETQYF.

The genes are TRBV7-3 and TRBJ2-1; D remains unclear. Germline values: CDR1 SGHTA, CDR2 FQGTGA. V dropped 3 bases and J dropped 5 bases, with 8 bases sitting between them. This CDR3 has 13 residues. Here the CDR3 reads CASSLGANNEQFF. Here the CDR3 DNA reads TGTGCCAGCAGCTTGGGTGCGAACAATGAGCAGTTCTTC.

The CDR3 protein is CASSLLGSGSYNEQFF. The DNA of the CDR3 is TGTGCCAGCAGCTTACTCGGAAGTGGCTCCTACAATGAGCAGTTCTTC. The rearrangement links TRBV7-2 to TRBJ2-1, with D unresolved. Germline values: CDR1 SGHTA, CDR2 FQGNSA. The CDR3 length is 16 residues. Trimming took 2 bases from V and 0 from J, leaving 11 bases between them.

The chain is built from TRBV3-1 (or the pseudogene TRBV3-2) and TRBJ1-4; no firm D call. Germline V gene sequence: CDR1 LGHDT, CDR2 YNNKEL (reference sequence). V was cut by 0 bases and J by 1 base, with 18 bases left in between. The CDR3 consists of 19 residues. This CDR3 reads CASSQDKGAVRRTNEKLFF. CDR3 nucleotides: TGTGCCAGCAGCCAAGATAAAGGAGCAGTGAGAAGAACTAATGAAAAACTGTTTTTT.

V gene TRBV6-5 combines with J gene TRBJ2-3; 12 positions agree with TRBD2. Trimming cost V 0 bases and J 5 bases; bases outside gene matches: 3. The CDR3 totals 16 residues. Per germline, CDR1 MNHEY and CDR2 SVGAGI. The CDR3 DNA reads TGTGCCAGCAGTTACTCACTAGCGGGGGGTCAAGATACGCAGTATTTT. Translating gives CASSYSLAGGQDTQYF.

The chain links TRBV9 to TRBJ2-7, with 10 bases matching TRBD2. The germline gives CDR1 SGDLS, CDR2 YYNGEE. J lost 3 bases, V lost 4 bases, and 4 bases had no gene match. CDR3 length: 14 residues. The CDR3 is CASSPWTSGYEQYF. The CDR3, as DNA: TGTGCCAGCAGCCCTTGGACTAGCGGCTACGAGCAGTACTTC.